This passage covers 15 T cell receptor beta chains from one sample sequenced in a study of blood T cell repertoires in COVID-19. The data were produced by immunoSEQ multiplex PCR, yet TCRdb's version contains in-frame clones alone and is incomplete. The sample has about 260,000 clones, 70% to 90% seen once. The source material was PBMCs or T cells enriched from blood (not recorded which). All receptors come from a man aged 45-60 years who had been exposed to COVID-19.

The chain combines TRBV27 with TRBJ1-5; D is ambiguous. There are 14 residues in the CDR3. V was trimmed by 4 bases and J by 3 bases, leaving 10 bases between them. The germline V gene has CDR1 MNHEY and CDR2 SMNVEV (reference sequence). CDR3 bases: TGTGCCAGCAGTTGGAGGCAGTACAATCAGCCCCAGCATTTT. This encodes CASSWRQYNQPQHF.

On this clone itself: The same CDR3 can be traced to other DNA sequences in this sample. J is TRBJ2-3 and V is TRBV7-2; D might be TRBD2 (6 bases). The germline gives CDR1 SGHTA, CDR2 FQGNSA. This CDR3 region has 15 residues. The V gene lost 2 bases and the J gene lost 5 bases, with 14 bases spanning the gap. CDR3 amino acids: CASSLLGQGGDTQYF. As DNA, the CDR3 is TGTGCCAGCAGCTTACTGGGGCAGGGAGGAGATACGCAGTATTTT.

The chain is built from TRBV15 and TRBJ1-1; no clear D. This CDR3 is 15 amino acids long. Trimming pared 2 bases from V and 1 base from J, leaving 11 bases between. Germline V CDR1 and CDR2: LNHNV, YYDKDF (reference sequence). This CDR3 is CATSRSYRENTEAFF. The CDR3 DNA follows: TGTGCCACCAGCAGATCATACAGAGAGAACACTGAAGCTTTCTTT.

The rearrangement joins TRBV25-1 to TRBJ1-1; D possibly corresponds to TRBD1 (6 bases). Per the germline V gene, CDR1 is MGHDK and CDR2 is SYGVNS. The CDR3 length is 14 residues. The germline V and J ends were trimmed by 2 bases and 11 bases, with 18 bases remaining between them. CDR3: CASSEQGSISSAFF. The CDR3, as DNA: TGTGCCAGCAGTGAACAGGGGTCTATTTCGTCTGCTTTCTTT.

This clone was recorded only once. The rearrangement uses TRBV12-5 and TRBJ2-6; 12 positions agree with TRBD1. The trim removed 3 bases at V and 2 bases at J, leaving 11 bases unmatched. Per germline, CDR1 LGHNT and CDR2 FRNRAP. The CDR3 runs to 20 residues. CDR3 loop: CASGFLPKGQGATGANVLTF. For the CDR3, the DNA is TGTGCTAGTGGTTTTCTCCCCAAGGGACAGGGGGCGACTGGGGCCAACGTCCTGACTTTC.

The chain has TRBV3-1 (or the pseudogene TRBV3-2) and TRBJ1-2; unclear D gene. Trimming took off 0 bases at V and 5 bases at J, with 10 bases between the two ends. There are 14 residues in the CDR3. Looked up from germline, CDR1 is LGHDT and CDR2 is YNNKEL (reference sequence). The CDR3 sequence is CASSQEFGGYGYTF. CDR3 DNA sequence: TGTGCCAGCAGCCAAGAATTCGGCGGGTATGGCTACACCTTC.

The chain combines TRBV7-3 with TRBJ2-4; D unclear. Germline values: CDR1 SGHTA, CDR2 FQGTGA. Trimming took 2 bases from V and 0 from J, leaving 11 bases between them. The CDR3 is made up of 16 amino acids. CDR3 sequence (DNA): TGTGCCAGCAGCTTAGGTCCCGCGGTAGCCAAAAACATTCAGTACTTC. Translated: CASSLGPAVAKNIQYF.

This clone was observed a single time. The chain recombines TRBV30 with TRBJ1-2, with 9 bases identical to TRBD1. The CDR3 is made up of 13 amino acids. The J segment lost 4 bases and the V segment lost 6 bases, leaving 6 bases of the junction unmatched. CDR1 and CDR2 (germline): GTSNPN, SVGIG (reference sequence). The CDR3 spells CACTGGFGYGYTF. The CDR3 DNA reads as TGTGCCTGCACAGGGGGCTTTGGCTATGGCTACACCTTC.

The chain links TRBV25-1 to TRBJ1-2; 8 nucleotides agree with TRBD1. Germline V gene sequence: CDR1 MGHDK, CDR2 SYGVNS. Unmatched junction bases numbered 5, after V lost 6 bases and J lost 8 bases. The CDR3 is 12 residues long. The DNA of the CDR3 is TGTGCCAGCAGGACAGGGGCTGGGGGCTACACCTTC. This encodes CASRTGAGGYTF.

The chain has TRBV21-1 and TRBJ1-2; the table's D call, TRBD1, was not checked against the DNA. TRBV21-1 is classified as a pseudogene. The CDR3 runs to 14 residues. The CDR3 nucleotides are TGTGCCAGTACTGGGGACAGGGTGTTGAATGGCTACACCTTC. Amino acid sequence: CASTGDRVLNGYTF.

The V and J genes are TRBV10-1 and TRBJ2-1; 10 nucleotides line up with TRBD2. Germline V gives CDR1 WNHNN, CDR2 SYGVQD (reference sequence). This CDR3 is 18 amino acids long. V shed 6 bases, J shed 6 bases, and the junction held 17 bases outside the gene matches. CDR3 in amino acids: CASRALAGPFTRINEQFF. CDR3 bases: TGCGCCAGCAGGGCACTAGCGGGACCATTTACACGTATCAATGAGCAGTTCTTC.

This chain connects TRBV27 to TRBJ2-1; tentatively, D is TRBD2 (5 bases). This CDR3 contains 15 residues. Germline V gene sequence: CDR1 MNHEY, CDR2 SMNVEV (reference sequence). Trimming took off 7 bases at V and 7 bases at J, with 20 bases between the two ends. The CDR3 bases are TGTGCCAGCACCATCGACCCCAGCGGCAGAAATGAGCAGTTCTTC. Protein: CASTIDPSGRNEQFF.

The CDR3 region has the DNA TGTGCCAGCTCACCACCAGGGGTTCCCTACGAGCAGTACTTC. Encoded protein: CASSPPGVPYEQYF. The genes are TRBV18 and TRBJ2-7; weak D call: TRBD1 (5 bases). The CDR3 runs to 14 residues. Between the trimmed V and J ends, which lost 0 bases and 2 bases, there was a span of 8 bases. Germline values: CDR1 KGHSH, CDR2 LQKENI.

This rearrangement joins TRBV11-2 to TRBJ2-3; 11 bases are a match to TRBD2. The CDR3 is 17 amino acids. Germline CDR1 reads SGHAT; CDR2 reads FQNNGV. V was clipped by 4 bases and J by 4 bases; unmatched bases: 10. CDR3 residues: CASSYLPTSGKSDTQYF. The DNA for the CDR3 is TGTGCCAGCAGCTACTTACCGACTAGCGGGAAGTCAGATACGCAGTATTTT.

The chain uses TRBV24-1 and TRBJ2-3, with TRBD2 identical over 9 bases. Per the germline V gene, CDR1 is KGHDR and CDR2 is SFDVKD. Trimming at V came to 4 bases and at J to 2 bases, leaving 9 bases not matched to a gene. The length of the CDR3 is 17 residues. The CDR3: CATSEPSGTSLTDTQYF. The DNA for the CDR3 is TGTGCCACCAGTGAACCTTCCGGGACTAGCCTCACAGATACGCAGTATTTT.